This is a list of T cell receptor beta chains from one sample in a study of blood T cell repertoires in COVID-19. Clones were sequenced by immunoSEQ multiplex PCR, and TCRdb holds only the in-frame ones, with some missing. The repertoire holds about 180,000 clones, with roughly 86% as singletons. Sequenced: peripheral blood. Source of these receptors: a man between 35 and 55 years old with active or convalescent COVID-19. Each CDR3 is given with its conserved first and last residue. The D gene is left open where the match is weak. For some rows the clone size is stated as once, few or many, or as a class when expanded; others skip it.

TRBV9,TRBJ1-6,-,16,TRBD1,TGTGCCAGCAGCGCCGGGACAGGGGCCTATAATTCACCCCTCCACTTT,CASSAGTGAYNSPLHF
TRBV28,TRBJ2-5,once,14,-,TGTGCCAGCAGTTCCCGAGTCGGGTTCGAGACCCAGTACTTC,CASSSRVGFETQYF
TRBV19,TRBJ1-2,once,14,TRBD1,TGTGCCAGTGCCCAAAACAGGGGAAACTATGGCTACACCTTC,CASAQNRGNYGYTF
TRBV11-2,TRBJ2-7,-,13,-,TGTGCCAGCAGCTTGGCGGGTTTCGGCGAGCAGTACTTC,CASSLAGFGEQYF
TRBV28,TRBJ1-5,once,15,-,TGTGCCAGCTCTGGGGGGGACCTTAGCAATCAGCCCCAGCATTTT,CASSGGDLSNQPQHF
TRBV28,TRBJ1-1,once,13,-,TGTGCCAGCAGCCCCAATGCTCCGGTTGAAGCTTTCTTT,CASSPNAPVEAFF
TRBV3-1/TRBV3-2,TRBJ2-1,-,13,-,TGTGCCAGTAAGGGAGGTTACCACAATGAGCAGTTCTTC,CASKGGYHNEQFF
TRBV18,TRBJ1-2,-,15,TRBD1,TGTGCCAGCTCACCCGGACAGGGGGCGATTGATGGCTACACCTTC,CASSPGQGAIDGYTF
TRBV6-5,TRBJ1-1,-,15,-,TGTGCCAGCAGGAAGTCGGTTAGGGGGAACACTGAAGCTTTCTTT,CASRKSVRGNTEAFF
TRBV6-2/TRBV6-3,TRBJ2-6,-,15,-,TGTGCCAGCAGTTACGGAGGTATCGGGGCCAACGTCCTGACTTTC,CASSYGGIGANVLTF
TRBV12-3/TRBV12-4,TRBJ1-2,-,11,-,TGTGCCAGCAGTTCAGGCTATGGCTACACCTTC,CASSSGYGYTF
TRBV18,TRBJ2-1,-,19,TRBD2,TGTGCCAGCTCACCCGGACTAGCGGGGGCGCCGAGCTCCTACAATGAGCAGTTCTTC,CASSPGLAGAPSSYNEQFF
TRBV6-4,TRBJ1-2,-,14,TRBD1,TGTGCCCGAGCTCCGGGACAGGGAATGGCTGGCTACACCTTC,CARAPGQGMAGYTF
TRBV6-5,TRBJ2-1,-,15,TRBD2,TGTGCCAGCAGCTCTCTAGCGGGGATTTTCAATGAGCAGTTCTTC,CASSSLAGIFNEQFF
TRBV7-9,TRBJ1-1,-,15,TRBD1,TGTGCCAGCAGCTTCCCCGGGACAGGGAACACTGAAGCTTTCTTT,CASSFPGTGNTEAFF
TRBV5-8,TRBJ1-2,once,13,-,TGTGCCAGCACCCAGACAGTTCACTATGGCTACACCTTC,CASTQTVHYGYTF
TRBV4-3,TRBJ1-6,-,15,TRBD1,TGCGCCAGCAGCTCCGGGGGACAGGGAGATTCACCCCTCCACTTT,CASSSGGQGDSPLHF
TRBV19,TRBJ2-2,once,16,TRBD1,TGTGCCAGTAAGGACACAGGGGGCCCAACCACCGGGGAGCTGTTTTTT,CASKDTGGPTTGELFF
TRBV24-1,TRBJ1-1,once,15,-,TGTGCCACCAGTGAACCCGCGGGGGTAAACACTGAAGCTTTCTTT,CATSEPAGVNTEAFF
TRBV2,TRBJ1-1,-,13,-,TGTGCCAGCAGTGAAGCCAACAGGGAGGAAGCTTTCTTT,CASSEANREEAFF
TRBV12-5,TRBJ1-1,once,17,TRBD1,TGTGCTAGTGGTTTGACATGGACAGGGCATGATTGGACTGAAGCTTTCTTT,CASGLTWTGHDWTEAFF
TRBV5-1,TRBJ1-3,-,13,-,TGCGCCAGCAGCTTGGCCGGTGGAAACACCATATATTTT,CASSLAGGNTIYF
TRBV29-1,TRBJ1-1,-,13,-,TGCAGCGTAGAGGGAAAGGGAGGCACTGAAGCTTTCTTT,CSVEGKGGTEAFF
TRBV12-3/TRBV12-4,TRBJ1-2,-,13,TRBD1,TGTGCCAGCAGCCAGGACAGGAGCTATGGCTACACCTTC,CASSQDRSYGYTF
TRBV3-1/TRBV3-2,TRBJ1-3,-,15,TRBD1,TGTGCCAGCAGCCGCCGGGACAGTTTTTCAAACACCATATATTTT,CASSRRDSFSNTIYF
TRBV6-5,TRBJ2-3,-,15,TRBD2,TGTGCCAGCAGTTACTCAGCCGGGGGGACAGATACGCAGTATTTT,CASSYSAGGTDTQYF
TRBV10-3,TRBJ2-7,-,11,-,TGTGCCATCAGGGCCGAGGGCGAGCAGTACTTC,CAIRAEGEQYF
TRBV6-5,TRBJ1-2,few,13,-,TGTGCCAGCATCCGAGGCGTGGGCTATGGCTACACCTTC,CASIRGVGYGYTF
TRBV19,TRBJ1-5,once,15,-,TGTGCCAGTAGTATGGGCCCAGCACCCAATCAGCCCCAGCATTTT,CASSMGPAPNQPQHF
TRBV5-5,TRBJ2-5,-,15,TRBD1,TGTGCCAGCAGCTTGGATGGACAGGGGGTGGAGACCCAGTACTTC,CASSLDGQGVETQYF
TRBV7-2,TRBJ2-3,-,17,TRBD2,TGTGCCAGCAGCTTTCAGCGGGCGGGGGGAGATAAGGATACGCAGTATTTT,CASSFQRAGGDKDTQYF
TRBV5-8,TRBJ1-6,-,15,TRBD1,TGTGCCAGCAGCTACGAACAGGGGGGGCATTCACCCCTCCACTTT,CASSYEQGGHSPLHF